Listed here are 4 T cell receptor beta chains from one sample, sequenced in a study of PD-1 blockade in classical Hodgkin lymphoma. Sample time point: cycle 4 day 1 (C4D1), after 6 weeks of nivolumab. All trial patients relapsed after autologous stem cell transplantation. Sequencing used immunoSEQ multiplex PCR; TCRdb keeps in-frame clones, though not all of them. Of tens of thousands of clones in the sample, approximately 72% are singletons; the top ten hold around 12%. The sequencing here drew on peripheral blood mononuclear cells (PBMCs), taken before the fourth cycle of nivolumab. Every receptor here comes from a human donor with classical Hodgkin lymphoma.

This clone is a singleton in its sample. The V gene is TRBV11-3, the J gene TRBJ1-1, with D maybe TRBD1 (5 bases). The CDR3 is 14 residues long. Germline V lookup: CDR1 SGHNT, CDR2 YENEEA. Trimming left V 8 bases short and J 1 base short, with 14 bases between. Written as DNA, the CDR3 is TGTGCCAGCCGGAATCCGGGACGGAACACTGAAGCTTTCTTT. It codes for CASRNPGRNTEAFF. Variable domain in full (rest from reference TRBV11-3 and TRBJ1-1): EAGVVQSPRYKIIEKKQPVAFWCNPISGHNTLYWYLQNLGQGPELLIRYENEEAVDDSQLPKDRFSAERLKGVDSTLKIQPAELGDSAVYLCASRNPGRNTEAFFGQGTRLTVV.

V is TRBV2 and J is TRBJ2-3; weak D call: TRBD2 (6 bases). There are 15 residues in the CDR3. V lost 4 bases to trimming and J lost 2 bases, with 13 bases between them. Germline V gene lookup returns CDR1 SNHLY and CDR2 FYNNEI. Here the CDR3 DNA reads TGTGCCAGCAGTGTAAGGCAGCGGGCCACAGATACGCAGTATTTT. Its translation is CASSVRQRATDTQYF.

The chain combines TRBV7-9 with TRBJ2-1; D tentatively reads TRBD1 or TRBD2 (6 bases each). CDR1 and CDR2 (germline): SEHNR, FQNEAQ (reference sequence). The CDR3 consists of 14 residues. With 7 bases removed from V and 9 bases from J, the gap between germline ends came to 19 bases. As DNA, the CDR3 is TGTGCCAGCATAACAACGGGGGCGCGTATTGAGCAGTTCTTC. It translates to CASITTGARIEQFF.

This clone has more than one count but fewer than ten. This rearrangement joins TRBV29-1 to TRBJ1-3, with a tentative D call TRBD1 (6 bases). The CDR3 extends over 13 amino acids. V dropped 7 bases and J dropped 3 bases, with 13 bases sitting between them. CDR1 and CDR2 (germline): SQVTM, ANQGSEA. For the CDR3, the DNA is TGCAGCGACACAGGGTTAAGTGGAAACACCATATATTTT. It codes for CSDTGLSGNTIYF.